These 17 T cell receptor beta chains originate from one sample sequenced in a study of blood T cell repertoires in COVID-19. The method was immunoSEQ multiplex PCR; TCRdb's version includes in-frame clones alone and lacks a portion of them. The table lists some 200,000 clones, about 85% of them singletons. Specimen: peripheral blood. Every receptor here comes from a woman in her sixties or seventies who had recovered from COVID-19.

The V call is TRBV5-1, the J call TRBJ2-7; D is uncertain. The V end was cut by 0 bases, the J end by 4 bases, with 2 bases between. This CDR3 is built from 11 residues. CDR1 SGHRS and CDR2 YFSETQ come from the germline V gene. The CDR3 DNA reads TGCGCCAGCAGCTTGGCGTACGAGCAGTACTTC. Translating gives CASSLAYEQYF.

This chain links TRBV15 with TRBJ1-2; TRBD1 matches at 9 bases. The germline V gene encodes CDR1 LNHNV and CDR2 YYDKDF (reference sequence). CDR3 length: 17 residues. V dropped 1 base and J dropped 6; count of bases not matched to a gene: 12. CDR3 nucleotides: TGTGCCACCAGCAGAGCTTTGCCGGGACAGGGAGGTAATGGCTACACCTTC. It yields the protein CATSRALPGQGGNGYTF.

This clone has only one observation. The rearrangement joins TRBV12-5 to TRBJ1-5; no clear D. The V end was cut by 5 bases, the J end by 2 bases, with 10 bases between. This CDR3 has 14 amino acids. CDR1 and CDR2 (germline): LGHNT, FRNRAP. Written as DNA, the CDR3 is TGTGCTAGTGGTAGTAGGGAGCGCAATCAGCCCCAGCATTTT. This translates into CASGSRERNQPQHF.

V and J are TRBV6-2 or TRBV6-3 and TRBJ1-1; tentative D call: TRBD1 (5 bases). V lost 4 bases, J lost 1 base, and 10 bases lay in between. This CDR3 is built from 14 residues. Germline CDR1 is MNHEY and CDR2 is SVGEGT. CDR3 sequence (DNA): TGTGCCAGCAGTTTATACAGGAAGAACACTGAAGCTTTCTTT. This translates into CASSLYRKNTEAFF.

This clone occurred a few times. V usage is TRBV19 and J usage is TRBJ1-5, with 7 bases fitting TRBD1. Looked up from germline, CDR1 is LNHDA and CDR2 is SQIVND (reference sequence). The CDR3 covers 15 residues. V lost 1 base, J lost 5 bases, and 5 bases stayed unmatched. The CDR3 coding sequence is TGTGCCAGTAGTATAGGGAACAGGGGTCATCAGCCCCAGCATTTT. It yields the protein CASSIGNRGHQPQHF.

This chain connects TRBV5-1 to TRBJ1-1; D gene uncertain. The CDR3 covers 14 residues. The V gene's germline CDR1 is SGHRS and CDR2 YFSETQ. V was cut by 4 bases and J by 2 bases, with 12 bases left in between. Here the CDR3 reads CASSLETTNTEAFF. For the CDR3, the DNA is TGCGCCAGCAGCCTGGAGACAACAAACACTGAAGCTTTCTTT.

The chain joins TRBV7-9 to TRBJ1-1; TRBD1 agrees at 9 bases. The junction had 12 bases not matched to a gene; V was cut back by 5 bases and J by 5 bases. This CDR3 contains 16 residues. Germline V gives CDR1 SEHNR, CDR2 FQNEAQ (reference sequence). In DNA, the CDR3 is TGTGCCAGCAGCCCGGACAGGGGCAGCCATTGGACTGAAGCTTTCTTT. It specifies CASSPDRGSHWTEAFF.

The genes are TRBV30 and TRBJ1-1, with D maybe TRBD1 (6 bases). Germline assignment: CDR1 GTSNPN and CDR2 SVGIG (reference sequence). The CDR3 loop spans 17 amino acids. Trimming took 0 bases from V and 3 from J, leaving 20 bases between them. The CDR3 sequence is CAWSVLFGGAPDTEAFF. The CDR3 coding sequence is TGTGCCTGGAGTGTACTGTTTGGGGGCGCCCCGGACACTGAAGCTTTCTTT. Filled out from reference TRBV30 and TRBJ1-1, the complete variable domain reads SQTIHQWPATLVQPVGSPLSLECTVEGTSNPNLYWYRQAAGRGLQLLFYSVGIGQISSEVPQNLSASRPQDRQFILSSKKLLLSDSGFYLCAWSVLFGGAPDTEAFFGQGTRLTVV.

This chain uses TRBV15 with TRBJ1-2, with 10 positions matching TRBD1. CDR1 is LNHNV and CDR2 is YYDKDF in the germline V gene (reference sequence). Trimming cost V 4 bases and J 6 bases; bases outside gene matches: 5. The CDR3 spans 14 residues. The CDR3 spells CATSITGQGDGYTF. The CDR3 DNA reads TGTGCCACCAGCATAACAGGACAGGGGGATGGCTACACCTTC.

The CDR3 DNA follows: TGTGCCAGCAGCGTAGGTAGCGGATCCACAGATACGCAGTATTTT. This gives the protein CASSVGSGSTDTQYF. The rearrangement links TRBV9 to TRBJ2-3; D is possibly TRBD2 (6 bases). Looked up from germline, CDR1 is SGDLS and CDR2 is YYNGEE. Deletions cut 0 bases from V and 2 bases from J, with 10 bases between. The length of the CDR3 is 15 residues.

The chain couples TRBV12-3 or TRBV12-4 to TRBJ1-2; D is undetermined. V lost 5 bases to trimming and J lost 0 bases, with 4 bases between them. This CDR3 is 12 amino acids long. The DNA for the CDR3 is TGTGCCAGCAGTACACCTAACTATGGCTACACCTTC. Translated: CASSTPNYGYTF.

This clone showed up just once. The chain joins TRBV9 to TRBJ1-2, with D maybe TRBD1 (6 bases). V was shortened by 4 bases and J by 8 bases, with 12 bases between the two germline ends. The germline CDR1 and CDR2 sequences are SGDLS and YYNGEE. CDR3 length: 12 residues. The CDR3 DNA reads TGTGCCAGCAGCAAAACAGGGCAAGGCTACACCTTC. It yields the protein CASSKTGQGYTF.

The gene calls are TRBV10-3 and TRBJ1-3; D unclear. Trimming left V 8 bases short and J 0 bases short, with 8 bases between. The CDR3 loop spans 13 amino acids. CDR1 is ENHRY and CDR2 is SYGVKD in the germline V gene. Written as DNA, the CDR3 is TGTGCCATCCGCCCAGACTCTGGAAACACCATATATTTT. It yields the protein CAIRPDSGNTIYF.

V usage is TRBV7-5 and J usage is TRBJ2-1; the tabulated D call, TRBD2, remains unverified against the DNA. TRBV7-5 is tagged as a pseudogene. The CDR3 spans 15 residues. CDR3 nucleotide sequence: TGTGCCAGAAGGGAGCCGGGTCGGGGGTACAATGAGCAGTTCTTC. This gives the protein CARREPGRGYNEQFF.

CDR3 in amino acids: CASSPLTSGGAGEQYF. The CDR3 nucleotides read TGTGCCAGCAGCCCCCTTACTAGCGGGGGGGCCGGCGAGCAGTACTTC. The chain carries TRBV7-6 and TRBJ2-7, with TRBD2 matching 13 bases. This CDR3 is built from 16 residues. With 5 bases clipped from V and 6 bases from J, the junction kept 10 bases outside the gene matches. Germline loops: CDR1 SGHVS, CDR2 FNYEAQ.

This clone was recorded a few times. CDR3 amino acids: CASRDSFQGHYGYTF. CDR3 sequence (DNA): TGCGCCAGCAGAGATTCATTCCAGGGGCACTATGGCTACACCTTC. This rearrangement joins TRBV4-1 to TRBJ1-2, with D maybe TRBD1 (6 bases). There are 15 residues in the CDR3. With 6 bases removed from V and 3 bases from J, the gap between germline ends came to 17 bases. Germline V gene data show CDR1 as MGHRA and CDR2 as YSYEKL.

CDR3 residues: CASSPGHGYEQYF. CDR3 DNA sequence: TGTGCCAGCTCACCAGGGCACGGCTACGAGCAGTACTTC. The chain has TRBV18 and TRBJ2-7, with D hard to call. Germline values: CDR1 KGHSH, CDR2 LQKENI. With 2 bases removed from V and 3 bases from J, the gap between germline ends came to 8 bases. This CDR3 comprises 13 residues.